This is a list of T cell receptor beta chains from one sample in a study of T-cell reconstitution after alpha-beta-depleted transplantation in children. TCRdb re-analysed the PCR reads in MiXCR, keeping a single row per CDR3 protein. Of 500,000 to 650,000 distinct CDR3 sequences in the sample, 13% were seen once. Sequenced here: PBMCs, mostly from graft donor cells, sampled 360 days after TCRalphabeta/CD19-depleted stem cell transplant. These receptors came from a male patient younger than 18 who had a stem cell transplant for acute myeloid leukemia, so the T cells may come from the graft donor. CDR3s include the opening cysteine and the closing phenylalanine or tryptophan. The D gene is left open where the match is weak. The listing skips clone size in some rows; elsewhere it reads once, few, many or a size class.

CASSHTSLGQGGYEQYF TGTGCCAGCAGCCATACGTCCTTGGGACAGGGAGGTTACGAGCAGTACTTC 17 TRBJ2-7 NA TRBD1 TRBV4-2
CAITRTSGTSTDTQYF TGTGCCATCACGAGGACTAGCGGGACTAGCACAGATACGCAGTATTTT 16 TRBJ2-3 few TRBD2 TRBV10-3
CASSLASTDFAKNIQYF TGTGCCAGCAGTTTAGCGAGTACAGATTTTGCCAAAAACATTCAGTACTTC 17 TRBJ2-4 few NA TRBV12-3/TRBV12-4
CATSRDILPQPQHF TGTGCCACCAGCCGAGACATATTGCCTCAGCCCCAGCATTTT 14 TRBJ1-5 few NA TRBV15
CASSKALRDVSSYEQYF TGTGCCAGCAGCAAAGCGCTGCGGGACGTTAGCTCCTACGAGCAGTACTTC 17 TRBJ2-7 few NA TRBV21-1
CASSFFLRPNTGELFF TGTGCCAGCAGCTTCTTCTTGCGGCCGAACACCGGGGAGCTGTTTTTT 16 TRBJ2-2 NA NA TRBV13
CSASKQVDFGEQFF TGCAGTGCTAGTAAACAGGTGGACTTCGGGGAGCAGTTCTTC 14 TRBJ2-1 NA NA TRBV20-1
CSAKGAGNEKLFF TGCAGTGCTAAGGGGGCTGGTAATGAAAAACTGTTTTTT 13 TRBJ1-4 NA TRBD1 TRBV20-1
CAISETPTVTGELFF TGTGCCATCAGTGAGACCCCCACGGTCACCGGGGAGCTGTTTTTT 15 TRBJ2-2 many NA TRBV10-3
CASSSIPQGVNTEAFF TGCGCCAGCAGCTCCATACCACAGGGCGTGAACACTGAAGCTTTCTTT 16 TRBJ1-1 many NA TRBV5-1
CASSQDGHTAFF TGCGCCAGCAGCCAAGATGGCCACACGGCTTTCTTT 12 TRBJ1-1 many NA TRBV4-3
CASSLGVGGSSYNEQFF TGTGCCAGCAGCTTAGGTGTGGGAGGGTCCTCCTACAATGAGCAGTTCTTC 17 TRBJ2-1 NA TRBD2 TRBV11-2
CASSPYRGSPYGYTF TGTGCCAGCAGTCCCTACAGGGGCAGTCCCTATGGCTACACCTTC 15 TRBJ1-2 NA TRBD1 TRBV28
CASSVDSGNFPGELFF TGTGCCAGCAGTGTAGACAGCGGGAACTTTCCGGGGGAGCTGTTTTTT 16 TRBJ2-2 few TRBD2 TRBV25-1
CSARRAGAREGTQYF TGCAGTGCTAGAAGGGCGGGAGCAAGGGAGGGGACCCAGTACTTC 15 TRBJ2-5 NA TRBD2 TRBV20-1